One and the same sample provided the 22 T cell receptor beta chains below, sequenced in a study of radiation and T cells in renal cell carcinoma. Profiling relied on immunoSEQ multiplex PCR, and the TCRdb table lists in-frame clones only, not all of them. This sample yields roughly 130,000 clones, of which 70% to 90% are seen a single time; around 11% belongs to the top ten. Specified time point: baseline pretreatment blood. Treatment noted: 15 Gy SBRT to primary tumor, nephrectomy 4 weeks later. The sample in question was blood, obtained from a patient whose treatment included radiotherapy and nephrectomy. The receptors were sampled from a woman in her forties or fifties with renal cell carcinoma.

In its sample, this clone was seen once. The chain uses TRBV7-9 and TRBJ1-1; D uncertain. Germline V lookup: CDR1 SEHNR, CDR2 FQNEAQ (reference sequence). Trimming shortened V by 6 bases and J by 3 bases, and 11 bases separated the two germline ends. This CDR3 spans 13 amino acids. CDR3 protein: CASRLRGDTEAFF. CDR3 DNA: TGTGCCAGCAGACTTCGGGGAGACACTGAAGCTTTCTTT.

In this sample, this clone turned up a few times. This chain uses TRBV10-3 with TRBJ2-7, with unresolved D. The CDR3 has 13 amino acids. V lost 2 bases to trimming and J lost 5 bases, with 10 bases between them. Germline V lookup: CDR1 ENHRY, CDR2 SYGVKD. CDR3 nucleotides: TGTGCCATCAGTGAGGAGCGTTGGAACGAGCAGTACTTC. Translating gives CAISEERWNEQYF.

The V and J genes are TRBV7-9 and TRBJ2-2, with TRBD2 as a possible D gene (6 bases). The CDR3 has 13 amino acids. V was pared by 5 bases and J by 7 bases, with 11 bases between. Germline CDR1 reads SEHNR; CDR2 reads FQNEAQ (reference sequence). The CDR3 loop is CASSPGRLGELFF. DNA for the CDR3: TGTGCCAGCAGCCCCGGGAGACTCGGGGAGCTGTTTTTT.

The chain uses TRBV9 and TRBJ1-2; D remains unclear. The CDR3 covers 14 residues. The germline V and J ends were trimmed by 3 bases and 4 bases, with 13 bases remaining between them. The germline gives CDR1 SGDLS, CDR2 YYNGEE. CDR3 sequence reads: CASSGSWEVYGYTF. The CDR3 DNA follows: TGTGCCAGCAGCGGTAGCTGGGAGGTCTATGGCTACACCTTC. Supplemented by reference TRBV9 and TRBJ1-2, the full variable domain reads DSGVTQTPKHLITATGQRVTLRCSPRSGDLSVYWYQQSLDQGLQFLIQYYNGEERAKGNILERFSAQQFPDLHSELNLSSLELGDSALYFCASSGSWEVYGYTFGSGTRLTVV.

This chain uses TRBV19 with TRBJ2-7; tentatively, D is TRBD2 (5 bases). Germline V gene sequence: CDR1 LNHDA, CDR2 SQIVND (reference sequence). Trimming left V 3 bases short and J 0 bases short, with 6 bases between. This CDR3 has 13 residues. The CDR3 protein is CASSIEGSYEQYF. CDR3 bases: TGTGCCAGTAGTATCGAGGGCTCCTACGAGCAGTACTTC.

Relative to its sample, this clone is medium-sized. J is TRBJ2-1 and V is TRBV10-3; a weak D match, TRBD1 (5 bases). V lost 2 bases to trimming and J lost 2 bases, with 10 bases between them. The CDR3 has 15 residues. Germline V gene lookup returns CDR1 ENHRY and CDR2 SYGVKD. The CDR3 loop is CAISEGRAAYNEQFF. The CDR3 nucleotides read TGTGCCATCAGTGAGGGCAGGGCGGCCTACAATGAGCAGTTCTTC.

The chain links TRBV7-3 to TRBJ1-6; TRBD1 agrees at 9 bases. CDR1 and CDR2 (germline): SGHTA, FQGTGA. The CDR3 is made up of 14 amino acids. Unmatched junction bases numbered 1, after V lost 3 bases and J lost 7 bases. In DNA form, the CDR3 reads TGTGCCAGCAGCTTTGGACAGGGGAATTCACCCCTCCACTTT. Encoded protein: CASSFGQGNSPLHF. Looking up the rest from reference TRBV7-3 and TRBJ1-6 gives the full variable domain: GAGVSQTPSNKVTEKGKYVELRCDPISGHTALYWYRQSLGQGPEFLIYFQGTGAADDSGLPNDRFFAVRPEGSVSTLKIQRTERGDSAVYLCASSFGQGNSPLHFGNGTRLTVT.

Here the CDR3 DNA reads TGTGCCAGCAGTTATCCCGGACAGGACCCTAACACTGAAGCTTTCTTT. Its protein product is CASSYPGQDPNTEAFF. The chain employs TRBV6-5 and TRBJ1-1; 7 positions match TRBD1. V lost 3 bases and J lost 2; bases outside the gene matches: 9. The CDR3 contains 16 residues. Germline assignment: CDR1 MNHEY and CDR2 SVGAGI.

The chain links TRBV11-2 to TRBJ2-7; 11 nucleotides align to TRBD1. CDR3 length: 15 residues. The V gene's germline CDR1 is SGHAT and CDR2 FQNNGV. Trimming removed 5 bases from V and 4 bases from J; junction bases left unmatched: 7. The CDR3 spells CASSGLRDRGYEQYF. The CDR3 nucleotides read TGTGCCAGCAGCGGACTCCGGGACAGGGGGTACGAGCAGTACTTC. Full variable domain (outside the CDR3, taken from reference TRBV11-2 and TRBJ2-7): EAGVAQSPRYKIIEKRQSVAFWCNPISGHATLYWYQQILGQGPKLLIQFQNNGVVDDSQLPKDRFSAERLKGVDSTLKIQPAKLEDSAVYLCASSGLRDRGYEQYFGPGTRLTVT.

This chain links TRBV11-3 with TRBJ2-1; no reliable D call. The CDR3 is 14 residues long. V lost 5 bases to trimming and J lost 0 bases, with 8 bases between them. CDR1 and CDR2 (germline): SGHNT, YENEEA. The chain's CDR3 is CASSPLSSYNEQFF. The CDR3 DNA sequence: TGTGCCAGCAGCCCCTTGAGCTCCTACAATGAGCAGTTCTTC.

The chain combines TRBV7-3 with TRBJ2-2; D gene uncertain. From germline, CDR1 is SGHTA and CDR2 FQGTGA. V lost 3 bases and J lost 2, with 4 bases in between. The CDR3 sequence is 13 residues long. This CDR3 reads CASSFSNTGELFF. In nucleotides, the CDR3 is TGTGCCAGCAGCTTTTCCAACACCGGGGAGCTGTTTTTT.

This chain uses TRBV6-5 with TRBJ2-1, with D possibly being TRBD1 (5 bases). The length of the CDR3 is 15 residues. Trimming stripped 0 bases from V and 4 bases from J, with 10 bases between. The V gene's germline CDR1 is MNHEY and CDR2 SVGAGI. The CDR3 sequence is CASSYSKAGYNEQFF. CDR3 bases: TGTGCCAGCAGTTACTCGAAGGCAGGGTACAATGAGCAGTTCTTC.

The V call is TRBV7-8, the J call TRBJ2-7; 8 nucleotides line up with TRBD1. The CDR3 extends over 14 amino acids. V shed 1 base, J shed 4 bases, and the junction held 3 bases outside the gene matches. Germline values: CDR1 SGHVS, CDR2 FQNEAQ. The CDR3 sequence is CASSLVTGGYEQYF. CDR3 in DNA: TGTGCCAGCAGCTTAGTAACAGGGGGTTACGAGCAGTACTTC.

The gene calls are TRBV6-6 and TRBJ2-1; 7 bases are a match to TRBD2. CDR3 length equals 14 residues. The V and J ends lost 4 bases and 6 bases, in that order; junction bases with no gene match: 6. Germline V gene data show CDR1 as MNHNY and CDR2 as SVGAGI (reference sequence). CDR3 loop: CASSFSTSPNEQFF. The CDR3 DNA reads as TGTGCCAGCAGTTTCTCGACTAGCCCCAATGAGCAGTTCTTC.

This rearrangement joins TRBV7-2 to TRBJ2-3, with 9 bases matching TRBD2. The CDR3 is 18 amino acids. V lost 1 base, J lost 2 bases, and 10 bases stayed unmatched. Germline V gene data show CDR1 as SGHTA and CDR2 as FQGNSA. CDR3 protein: CASSLEMISGGSTDTQYF. The CDR3 coding sequence is TGTGCCAGCAGCTTAGAAATGATTAGCGGGGGCTCCACAGATACGCAGTATTTT.

V gene TRBV27 combines with J gene TRBJ2-5; D perhaps matches TRBD1 (6 bases). V lost 6 bases and J 5 bases, leaving 16 bases between the germline ends. Per the germline V gene, CDR1 is MNHEY and CDR2 is SMNVEV (reference sequence). The CDR3 covers 14 residues. The CDR3 loop reads CASSILGGRETQYF. The CDR3 coding sequence is TGTGCCAGCAGCATTTTAGGGGGTAGGGAGACCCAGTACTTC.

The genes are TRBV7-2 and TRBJ1-2; D is perhaps TRBD1 (5 bases). The CDR3 consists of 15 residues. Germline CDR1 SGHTA, CDR2 FQGNSA. Trimming cost V 1 base and J 5 bases, with 14 bases left between them. CDR3: CASSLGGGVRYGYTF. In nucleotides, the CDR3 is TGTGCCAGCAGCTTAGGTGGGGGGGTCAGGTATGGCTACACCTTC.

The chain is built from TRBV10-3 and TRBJ1-5; D gene uncertain. Trimming took 7 bases from V and 5 from J, leaving 12 bases between them. Germline V gene sequence: CDR1 ENHRY, CDR2 SYGVKD. The CDR3 covers 13 residues. CDR3 nucleotide sequence: TGTGCCATCACCCCGAAGTCGGATCAGCCCCAGCATTTT. Residues: CAITPKSDQPQHF.

The J gene is TRBJ1-4, the V gene TRBV19; a weak D match, TRBD1 (6 bases). Germline CDR1 and CDR2: LNHDA and SQIVND (reference sequence). V shed 6 bases and J shed 3 bases, with 14 bases lying between them. This CDR3 comprises 15 residues. The CDR3 sequence is CASRGPGHSNEKLFF. The CDR3 DNA sequence: TGTGCCAGTAGGGGCCCGGGACACTCTAATGAAAAACTGTTTTTT.

The chain links TRBV4-1 to TRBJ2-2, with D possibly TRBD2 on 5 matching bases. Trimming removed 5 bases at V and 2 bases at J, with 12 bases between. Germline V gene sequence: CDR1 MGHRA, CDR2 YSYEKL. The CDR3 contains 15 residues. CDR3 DNA sequence: TGCGCCAGCAGCAGACTTAGCGATAACACCGGGGAGCTGTTTTTT. This translates into CASSRLSDNTGELFF.

The rearrangement joins TRBV5-5 to TRBJ2-1; 9 nucleotides match TRBD1. This CDR3 comprises 14 residues. The germline V gene has CDR1 SGHKS and CDR2 YYEKEE (reference sequence). The V gene end was trimmed by 5 bases and the J gene end by 7 bases; junction bases not matched to a gene: 7. CDR3 sequence: CASSRGTGRNEQFF. The CDR3 DNA reads as TGTGCCAGCAGTCGAGGGACAGGGAGGAATGAGCAGTTCTTC.

The chain joins TRBV9 to TRBJ2-7, with D possibly TRBD2 on 6 matching bases. The germline V and J ends were trimmed by 4 bases and 4 bases, with 12 bases remaining between them. Looked up from germline, CDR1 is SGDLS and CDR2 is YYNGEE. This CDR3 is 13 amino acids long. CDR3 loop: CASSRDWQYEQYF. As DNA, the CDR3 is TGTGCCAGCAGCAGGGACTGGCAGTACGAGCAGTACTTC.